Following are 7 T cell receptor beta chains from one sample sequenced in a study of somatic mutations in cytotoxic T cells in rheumatoid arthritis. Sequencing used immunoSEQ multiplex PCR; TCRdb keeps in-frame clones, though not all of them. The profile shows roughly 30,000 clones, around 84% of them singletons. The sample taken for sequencing was CD8+ T cells sorted from blood. Receptor source: an adult with rheumatoid arthritis.

The V and J genes are TRBV11-2 and TRBJ2-5; the D gene is possibly TRBD2 (7 bases). Trimming removed 5 bases at V and 0 bases at J, with 13 bases between. The CDR3 consists of 15 residues. Germline-derived CDR1 and CDR2 are SGHAT and FQNNGV. DNA of the CDR3: TGTGCCAGCAGCCGGGGGAGGGGGTACCAAGAGACCCAGTACTTC. This sequence encodes CASSRGRGYQETQYF.

V is TRBV10-3 and J is TRBJ2-3; D not resolved. Germline V gives CDR1 ENHRY, CDR2 SYGVKD. There are 14 residues in the CDR3. The V end was cut by 3 bases, the J end by 2 bases, with 9 bases between. CDR3 bases: TGTGCCATCAGTGATGTAGAGTCCACAGATACGCAGTATTTT. Protein product: CAISDVESTDTQYF.

This chain links TRBV11-2 with TRBJ2-1, with 10 bases aligning to TRBD2. V shed 5 bases, J shed 8 bases, and the junction held 3 bases outside the gene matches. Germline loops: CDR1 SGHAT, CDR2 FQNNGV. The CDR3 consists of 13 residues. The CDR3 nucleotides read TGTGCCAGCAGCGCGACTAGCGGGTATGAGCAGTTCTTC. This codes for CASSATSGYEQFF.

The chain joins TRBV7-9 to TRBJ2-1; D is perhaps TRBD1 or TRBD2 (5 bases each). Germline V gives CDR1 SEHNR, CDR2 FQNEAQ (reference sequence). The CDR3 covers 13 residues. V shed 6 bases and J shed 7 bases, with 13 bases lying between them. The CDR3 DNA reads TGTGCCAGCAGTATCGGGACCCTTAATGAGCAGTTCTTC. Translation: CASSIGTLNEQFF.

This chain uses TRBV7-9 with TRBJ1-2; TRBD1 agrees at 8 bases. V lost 5 bases to trimming and J lost 3 bases; unmatched junction nucleotides: 5. Germline V CDR1 and CDR2: SEHNR, FQNEAQ (reference sequence). This CDR3 has 14 residues. The CDR3 protein is CASSHRTGYYGYTF. The CDR3 DNA sequence: TGTGCCAGCAGCCACAGGACAGGGTACTATGGCTACACCTTC.

The chain has TRBV7-9 and TRBJ2-1, with TRBD2 identical over 9 bases. With 4 bases clipped from V and 1 base from J, the junction kept 14 bases outside the gene matches. CDR1 is SEHNR and CDR2 is FQNEAQ in the germline V gene (reference sequence). The CDR3 consists of 19 residues. The CDR3 nucleotides read TGTGCCAGCAGCTCCACATTTGGAGTTAGCGGGAGTTCCTACAATGAGCAGTTCTTC. It encodes CASSSTFGVSGSSYNEQFF.

A few counts support this clone. V gene TRBV6-1 combines with J gene TRBJ2-1; 7 positions agree with TRBD1. From germline, CDR1 is MNHNS and CDR2 SASEGT. The trim removed 1 base at V and 8 bases at J, leaving 11 bases unmatched. This CDR3 has 16 residues. CDR3 amino acids: CASSEVEGLGGDEQFF. CDR3 nucleotides: TGTGCCAGCAGTGAAGTCGAGGGGCTAGGGGGCGATGAGCAGTTCTTC.